This TCR beta chain was sequenced during a study of CD8 T cells in ankylosing spondylitis. Study-wide points: Earlier work had already found some motif variants in reactive arthritis synovial fluid and blood. A TCR beta motif made of eight highly homologous variants seemed typical of ankylosing spondylitis blood.

Quantitative 5'-RACE with molecular barcodes generated TCR beta libraries. A single record per CDR3 protein comes from TCRdb applying MiXCR to the 5' RACE reads. Of 130,000 or so distinct CDR3 sequences in the sample, about a sixth were seen once. The CDR3 contains 12 residues. The V end was cut by 6 bases, the J end by 16 bases, with 19 bases between. Germline V gene data show CDR1 as SEHNR and CDR2 as FQNEAQ (reference sequence). This clonotype was counted many times. Antigen unknown. This clonotype was obtained from a male donor with ankylosing spondylitis. The chain links TRBV7-9 to TRBJ2-1; the D is unclear. The specimen was blood, either unsorted or a sorted T cell fraction (not recorded which). CDR3 sequence reads: CASRALFPTSFF. The CDR3 DNA is TGTGCCAGCAGGGCTCTCTTCCCTACCAGCTTCTTC.